This T cell receptor beta chain originates from a study of blood T cells in healthy people across ages. This CDR3 spans 17 amino acids. Germline loops: CDR1 MNHEY, CDR2 SVGEGT. J gave up 2 bases and V 5 bases, and 8 bases lay outside the gene matches. Using a J-beta primer mix together with a sample-barcoded 5' primer, a second PCR was run for roughly 7 to 11 cycles. TCRdb ran MiXCR on the 5' RACE reads and lists one entry per CDR3 protein. The sample includes about 1.6 million distinct CDR3 sequences, about 31% of them seen just once. The genes are TRBV6-2 or TRBV6-3 and TRBJ2-5, with TRBD2 matching over 13 bases. Sequencing was done on a sample of blood. The TCR originated in a woman aged 30 to 39 in good health. DNA of the CDR3: TGTGCCAGCAGTGGACTAGCGGGGGAGCCGCGTCAAGAGACCCAGTACTTC. Its protein is CASSGLAGEPRQETQYF.